These 30 T cell receptor beta chains originate from one sample sequenced in a study of cytomegalovirus exposure and HLA in healthy donors. The assay was immunoSEQ multiplex PCR, and TCRdb's table has in-frame clones only and misses some. The sample lists about 69,000 clones, roughly 95% occurring once. Sequencing was carried out using PBMCs. The receptors derive from a woman under 30 in good health and CMV-seropositive.

The V call is TRBV6-5, the J call TRBJ2-2; possibly TRBD2 for D (7 bases). The CDR3 length is 13 residues. From germline, CDR1 is MNHEY and CDR2 SVGAGI. Trimming pared 5 bases from V and 10 bases from J, leaving 14 bases between. CDR3: CASSPAGAEELFF. The CDR3 DNA follows: TGTGCCAGCAGTCCCGCGGGGGCCGAGGAGCTGTTTTTT.

The chain uses TRBV5-8 and TRBJ2-7; 7 nucleotides line up with TRBD1. V dropped 4 bases and J dropped 0; count of bases not matched to a gene: 10. Germline assignment: CDR1 SGHTS and CDR2 YDEGEE. CDR3 length: 16 amino acids. For the CDR3, the DNA is TGTGCCAGCAGCCCCGGCGACAGGGAATACTCCTACGAGCAGTACTTC. This sequence encodes CASSPGDREYSYEQYF.

Here the CDR3 DNA reads TGTGCCAGCAGCTCCTCCCGGGGGCCTAGCGGGAGTGAGCAGTTCTTC. Protein sequence: CASSSSRGPSGSEQFF. The chain uses TRBV7-8 and TRBJ2-1, with 10 bases identical to TRBD2. Germline assignment: CDR1 SGHVS and CDR2 FQNEAQ. Trimming at V came to 4 bases and at J to 9 bases, leaving 12 bases not matched to a gene. The CDR3 runs to 16 residues.

The chain carries TRBV28 and TRBJ2-7, with TRBD1 matching 12 bases. The CDR3 loop spans 15 amino acids. The V segment lost 10 bases and the J segment 7 bases; nucleotides outside the gene matches: 14. Looked up from germline, CDR1 is MDHEN and CDR2 is SYDVKM. CDR3 sequence (DNA): TGTGCCACCAGCGTGCCCGGGACAGGGGGCCGAGAGCAGTACTTC. Translating gives CATSVPGTGGREQYF.

This chain uses TRBV6-1 with TRBJ1-2; TRBD1 agrees at 8 bases. The V gene's germline CDR1 is MNHNS and CDR2 SASEGT. CDR3 length: 15 amino acids. Trimming cost V 9 bases and J 2 bases; bases outside gene matches: 11. The CDR3 region is CASLRDRGGNYGYTF. The CDR3 region has the DNA TGTGCCAGTCTAAGAGACAGGGGCGGAAACTATGGCTACACCTTC.

With regard to this clone: One end of the junction varies from germline; a read error may be responsible. The chain recombines TRBV7-3 with TRBJ2-1; 8 bases fit TRBD2. The CDR3 loop spans 16 amino acids. The germline V gene encodes CDR1 SGHTA and CDR2 FQGTGA. The CDR3 region has the DNA TGTGCCAGCAGCGTAACAGGAGCGGGAGTTGACAATGAGCAGTTCTTC. Translated, it gives CASSVTGAGVDNEQFF.

The V gene is TRBV27, the J gene TRBJ2-7; 10 bases map to TRBD2. The J segment lost 3 bases and the V segment lost 5 bases, leaving 10 bases of the junction unmatched. CDR1 MNHEY and CDR2 SMNVEV come from the germline V gene (reference sequence). The CDR3 runs to 16 residues. DNA for the CDR3: TGTGCCAGCAGTAGGGTCCCTAGCGGGGGATTCTACGAGCAGTACTTC. Translating gives CASSRVPSGGFYEQYF.

This chain links TRBV4-1 with TRBJ2-7; D might be TRBD1 (7 bases). This CDR3 has 15 amino acids. Trimming took off 1 base at V and 7 bases at J, with 17 bases between the two ends. Germline lookup yields CDR1 MGHRA and CDR2 YSYEKL. In nucleotides, the CDR3 is TGCGCCAGCAGCCAAGGGGGGGACAGCTTCCGGGAGCAGTACTTC. Its translation: CASSQGGDSFREQYF.

The chain uses TRBV4-2 and TRBJ2-7; the match to TRBD2 covers 9 bases. This CDR3 contains 17 residues. Germline CDR1 and CDR2: LGHNA and YNFKEQ. J was trimmed by 4 bases and V by 0 bases; bases with no gene match: 10. The CDR3 DNA sequence: TGTGCCAGCAGCCAAGATCGTGCTAGCGGGAACACGTACGAGCAGTACTTC. Translation: CASSQDRASGNTYEQYF.

This sequence joins TRBV7-3 and TRBJ2-3, with 7 bases identical to TRBD2. The V gene end was trimmed by 4 bases and the J gene end by 5 bases; junction bases not matched to a gene: 9. The germline CDR1 and CDR2 sequences are SGHTA and FQGTGA. This CDR3 is built from 15 residues. The CDR3 nucleotides read TGTGCCAGCAGCTACGGGGGAGGGCCTGGAGATACGCAGTATTTT. It specifies CASSYGGGPGDTQYF. The entire variable domain, with the rest obtained from reference TRBV7-3 and TRBJ2-3, is as follows: GAGVSQTPSNKVTEKGKYVELRCDPISGHTALYWYRQSLGQGPEFLIYFQGTGAADDSGLPNDRFFAVRPEGSVSTLKIQRTERGDSAVYLCASSYGGGPGDTQYFGPGTRLTVL.

The rearrangement uses TRBV4-3 and TRBJ2-1; D gene unclear. CDR3 size: 13 residues. V lost 4 bases and J lost 7, with 11 bases in between. Per germline, CDR1 LGHNA and CDR2 YSLEER. The CDR3 loop reads CASSLGEANEQFF. CDR3 nucleotide sequence: TGCGCCAGCAGCCTAGGCGAGGCTAATGAGCAGTTCTTC.

This chain connects TRBV18 to TRBJ2-7, with D maybe TRBD1 (5 bases). Germline-derived CDR1 and CDR2 are KGHSH and LQKENI. The CDR3 has 17 amino acids. Trimming cost V 2 bases and J 2 bases, with 19 bases left between them. The CDR3 DNA reads as TGTGCCAGCTCACCATTAACTATAACAGGCGTTACCTACGAGCAGTACTTC. It specifies CASSPLTITGVTYEQYF.

The chain links TRBV4-2 to TRBJ1-1; D is possibly TRBD1 (5 bases). CDR3 length: 14 residues. V lost 5 bases and J 0 bases, leaving 10 bases between the germline ends. The germline V gene encodes CDR1 LGHNA and CDR2 YNFKEQ. The CDR3 coding sequence is TGTGCCAGCAGCATGACAGAGATGAACACTGAAGCTTTCTTT. Translation gives CASSMTEMNTEAFF.

This clone was seen just once. The V call is TRBV7-2, the J call TRBJ2-4; possibly TRBD1 for D (6 bases). Germline CDR1 SGHTA, CDR2 FQGNSA. Trimming took 1 base from V and 12 from J, leaving 13 bases between them. CDR3 length: 13 amino acids. DNA for the CDR3: TGTGCCAGCAGCTTAGTAGACGGGGACACTCAGTACTTC. Translating it yields CASSLVDGDTQYF.

The chain's CDR3 is CASKRTGNSGANVLTF. In DNA form, the CDR3 reads TGTGCCAGCAAACGGACAGGGAACTCTGGGGCCAACGTCCTGACTTTC. The chain carries TRBV27 and TRBJ2-6, with 8 bases that match TRBD1. This CDR3 has 16 amino acids. Germline CDR1 reads MNHEY; CDR2 reads SMNVEV (reference sequence). The V segment lost 7 bases and the J segment 0 bases; nucleotides outside the gene matches: 5. The variable domain in full, with the rest retrieved from reference TRBV27 and TRBJ2-6, is EAQVTQNPRYLITVTGKKLTVTCSQNMNHEYMSWYRQDPGLGLRQIYYSMNVEVTDKGDVPEGYKVSRKEKRNFPLILESPSPNQTSLYFCASKRTGNSGANVLTFGAGSRLTVL.

The chain is built from TRBV7-2 and TRBJ2-4; 7 nucleotides line up with TRBD1. The CDR3 runs 15 residues. The V segment lost 5 bases and the J segment 3 bases; nucleotides outside the gene matches: 7. Germline lookup yields CDR1 SGHTA and CDR2 FQGNSA. CDR3 loop: CASSPRQGYKNIQYF. The CDR3 nucleotides read TGTGCCAGCAGCCCCCGACAGGGCTACAAAAACATTCAGTACTTC.

The V call is TRBV29-1, the J call TRBJ1-5; possible D gene TRBD1, 6 bases. The V gene's germline CDR1 is SQVTM and CDR2 ANQGSEA. Trimming removed 6 bases from V and 7 bases from J, with 13 bases in between. CDR3 length: 12 residues. The DNA of the CDR3 is TGCAGCGTGACTAGCAGGGGACAGCCCCAGCATTTT. It codes for CSVTSRGQPQHF.

This rearrangement joins TRBV27 to TRBJ2-7, with 9 nucleotides matching TRBD1. Per the germline V gene, CDR1 is MNHEY and CDR2 is SMNVEV (reference sequence). V was clipped by 2 bases and J by 3 bases; unmatched bases: 5. The CDR3 extends over 15 amino acids. The CDR3 sequence: CASSLEGQGFYEQYF. The CDR3 coding sequence is TGTGCCAGCAGTTTAGAGGGACAGGGCTTCTACGAGCAGTACTTC.

The chain is built from TRBV29-1 and TRBJ2-7; 10 nucleotides align to TRBD2. Germline assignment: CDR1 SQVTM and CDR2 ANQGSEA. Trimming took 5 bases from V and 4 from J; bases not matched to a gene: 11. The CDR3 loop spans 15 amino acids. The CDR3 reads CSVSERASGRYEQYF. The CDR3, as DNA: TGCAGCGTTAGCGAAAGGGCTAGCGGGAGATACGAGCAGTACTTC.

The rearrangement links TRBV6-1 to TRBJ2-2; 10 bases line up with TRBD1. V shed 9 bases, J shed 6 bases, and the junction held 7 bases outside the gene matches. There are 14 residues in the CDR3. CDR1 and CDR2 (germline): MNHNS, SASEGT. CDR3 residues: CASDRDRGAGELFF. The CDR3 bases are TGTGCCAGTGACCGGGACAGGGGAGCCGGGGAGCTGTTTTTT.

This chain connects TRBV5-1 to TRBJ2-3; 9 bases are a match to TRBD2. The CDR3 loop spans 15 amino acids. The V gene's germline CDR1 is SGHRS and CDR2 YFSETQ. V dropped 4 bases and J dropped 7; count of bases not matched to a gene: 10. The CDR3 DNA sequence: TGCGCCAGCAGCGCCCTGAGCGGGAGGCCCAATACGCAGTATTTT. This sequence encodes CASSALSGRPNTQYF.

The V and J genes are TRBV7-9 and TRBJ1-6, with 7 bases fitting TRBD1. This CDR3 region has 16 residues. Germline CDR1 and CDR2: SEHNR and FQNEAQ (reference sequence). J lost 7 bases, V lost 5 bases, and 11 bases had no gene match. CDR3 residues: CASSNTGALGNSPLHF. In nucleotides, the CDR3 is TGTGCCAGCAGCAATACAGGGGCCCTGGGGAATTCACCCCTCCACTTT.

This clone was seen a single time. The chain links TRBV7-3 to TRBJ1-3, with unresolved D. CDR3 length equals 16 residues. The germline V gene encodes CDR1 SGHTA and CDR2 FQGTGA. Deletions cut 2 bases from V and 0 bases from J, with 11 bases between. CDR3 in amino acids: CASSLGGERSGNTIYF. CDR3 DNA: TGTGCCAGCAGCTTAGGCGGGGAGCGCTCTGGAAACACCATATATTTT.

V gene TRBV2 combines with J gene TRBJ2-5, with TRBD2 matching over 10 bases. Unmatched junction bases numbered 9, after V lost 4 bases and J lost 4 bases. The length of the CDR3 is 16 residues. CDR1 and CDR2 from the germline V gene are SNHLY and FYNNEI. CDR3 loop: CASSGFLAGVRETQYF. The CDR3 bases are TGTGCCAGCAGTGGTTTTCTAGCGGGGGTCCGAGAGACCCAGTACTTC.

The V call is TRBV19, the J call TRBJ1-1; TRBD1 agrees at 7 bases. The CDR3 is 14 residues long. Germline V CDR1 and CDR2: LNHDA, SQIVND (reference sequence). Trimming removed 5 bases from V and 7 bases from J; junction bases left unmatched: 10. CDR3 in amino acids: CASSRQPRDSEAFF. The CDR3 DNA reads TGTGCCAGTAGTCGACAGCCGAGGGACAGTGAAGCTTTCTTT.

V and J are TRBV29-1 and TRBJ2-3; 8 positions match TRBD2. J gave up 3 bases and V 6 bases, and 2 bases lay outside the gene matches. The CDR3 sequence is 12 residues long. The V gene's germline CDR1 is SQVTM and CDR2 ANQGSEA. DNA of the CDR3: TGCAGCGTGGGGACTAGTACAGATACGCAGTATTTT. It specifies CSVGTSTDTQYF.

The genes are TRBV30 and TRBJ2-3; D is ambiguous. CDR1 GTSNPN and CDR2 SVGIG come from the germline V gene (reference sequence). The V end was cut by 5 bases, the J end by 5 bases, with 11 bases between. The CDR3 has 12 amino acids. This CDR3 is CAWDSQRDTQYF. The CDR3 nucleotides are TGTGCCTGGGACTCGCAAAGAGATACGCAGTATTTT.

The chain links TRBV5-1 to TRBJ2-7; D perhaps matches TRBD1 (6 bases). The CDR3 totals 13 residues. Germline assignment: CDR1 SGHRS and CDR2 YFSETQ. V was pared by 1 base and J by 6 bases, with 11 bases between. The CDR3 region is CASSLTGWGEQYF. In DNA, the CDR3 is TGCGCCAGCAGCTTGACAGGGTGGGGCGAGCAGTACTTC.

The chain has TRBV7-8 and TRBJ1-2, with a tentative D call TRBD1 (5 bases). Germline-derived CDR1 and CDR2 are SGHVS and FQNEAQ. The CDR3 has 15 residues. V lost 2 bases and J lost 7, with 17 bases in between. The CDR3 bases are TGTGCCAGCAGCTTAATTACAGGCTCAAACGGTGGCTACACCTTC. Translating gives CASSLITGSNGGYTF.

This chain links TRBV7-6 with TRBJ2-7; TRBD2 agrees at 7 bases. J gave up 6 bases and V 3 bases, and 2 bases lay outside the gene matches. The germline V gene encodes CDR1 SGHVS and CDR2 FNYEAQ. The CDR3 has 12 residues. The DNA for the CDR3 is TGTGCCAGCAGCTTGGGGGGGGGCGAGCAGTACTTC. This codes for CASSLGGGEQYF.